One sample yielded the 24 T cell receptor beta chains listed below, sequenced in a study of blood T cell repertoires in COVID-19. Generated by immunoSEQ multiplex PCR, the TCRdb table keeps only in-frame clones and is missing some. Of around 260,000 clones listed, about 91% were seen once; the top ten hold under 3%. Specimen: peripheral blood. The receptors come from a young adult with COVID-19, enrolled during active disease.

This clone occurred once. V is TRBV13 and J is TRBJ2-7, with TRBD2 as a possible D gene (5 bases). The CDR3 sequence is 15 residues long. The V end was cut by 5 bases, the J end by 2 bases, with 16 bases between. Germline V lookup: CDR1 PRHDT, CDR2 FYEKMQ (reference sequence). The CDR3 nucleotides read TGTGCCAGCAGCGGACTGCCGGGGTTACCCTACGAGCAGTACTTC. Translation gives CASSGLPGLPYEQYF.

The rearrangement uses TRBV9 and TRBJ1-2; 10 positions match TRBD1. Trimming at V came to 1 base and at J to 3 bases, leaving 6 bases not matched to a gene. The CDR3 contains 16 residues. Per the germline V gene, CDR1 is SGDLS and CDR2 is YYNGEE. The CDR3 protein is CASSVSGQGLDYGYTF. The CDR3 bases are TGTGCCAGCAGCGTATCGGGACAGGGGCTGGACTATGGCTACACCTTC.

J is TRBJ2-3 and V is TRBV10-3, with 9 bases matching TRBD1. J gave up 3 bases and V 3 bases, and 4 bases lay outside the gene matches. CDR1 is ENHRY and CDR2 is SYGVKD in the germline V gene. The CDR3 has 15 residues. DNA for the CDR3: TGTGCCATCAGTGACCCGGGACAGGGAACAGATACGCAGTATTTT. Its protein product is CAISDPGQGTDTQYF.

This rearrangement joins TRBV12-1 to TRBJ1-2. TRBV12-1 is reported as a pseudogene. The CDR3 totals 13 residues. This chain's CDR3 is CASSSDWVRGYTF. CDR3 nucleotide sequence: TGTGCCAGCAGCTCGGACTGGGTGAGGGGCTACACCTTC.

This clone showed up just once. CDR3 amino acids: CPIPEVGRTNEQFF. CDR3 nucleotides: TGCCCAATACCTGAGGTAGGGAGGACTAATGAGCAGTTCTTC. The chain employs TRBV29-1 and TRBJ2-1; TRBD2 might be the D (6 bases). Germline CDR1 SQVTM, CDR2 ANQGSEA. The CDR3 has 14 amino acids.

This chain uses TRBV7-6 with TRBJ2-7, with 7 bases that match TRBD2. The trim removed 5 bases at V and 5 bases at J, leaving 9 bases unmatched. The CDR3 is 14 residues long. Germline V gene lookup returns CDR1 SGHVS and CDR2 FNYEAQ. This CDR3 reads CASSPEAGVHEQYF. The CDR3 bases are TGTGCCAGCAGCCCCGAGGCGGGGGTCCACGAGCAGTACTTC.

This chain uses TRBV29-1 with TRBJ2-1; 9 nucleotides agree with TRBD1. The CDR3 is made up of 12 amino acids. Germline V gene lookup returns CDR1 SQVTM and CDR2 ANQGSEA. J gave up 6 bases and V 7 bases, and 4 bases lay outside the gene matches. This CDR3 is CSGDRGVNEQFF. The CDR3 DNA follows: TGCAGCGGTGACAGGGGGGTCAATGAGCAGTTCTTC.

This chain's CDR3 is CASSLQGVVGYTF. The CDR3, as DNA: TGTGCCAGCAGTCTACAGGGGGTGGTTGGCTACACCTTC. The chain employs TRBV28 and TRBJ1-2; 8 bases agree with TRBD1. V lost 5 bases, J lost 7 bases, and 6 bases stayed unmatched. The CDR3 is 13 amino acids. Germline loops: CDR1 MDHEN, CDR2 SYDVKM.

This clone has more than one count but fewer than ten. The chain joins TRBV24-1 to TRBJ2-5; 8 bases map to TRBD2. The ends lost 2 bases at V and 4 bases at J; junction bases unmatched: 20. The germline V gene encodes CDR1 KGHDR and CDR2 SFDVKD. This CDR3 has 20 residues. The CDR3 spells CATSDSSQELAARGSETQYF. CDR3 DNA: TGTGCCACCAGTGATTCTTCCCAGGAACTAGCGGCGAGGGGTTCAGAGACCCAGTACTTC.

The V gene is TRBV12-3 or TRBV12-4, the J gene TRBJ2-3; D is unclear. This CDR3 has 12 amino acids. Trimming pared 4 bases from V and 3 bases from J, leaving 5 bases between. CDR3 in DNA: TGTGCCAGCAGTTCCACAACAGATACGCAGTATTTT. Protein sequence: CASSSTTDTQYF.

V is TRBV7-9 and J is TRBJ2-1; D possibly corresponds to TRBD1 (6 bases). Per germline, CDR1 SEHNR and CDR2 FQNEAQ (reference sequence). The CDR3 is made up of 15 amino acids. Trimming left V 5 bases short and J 6 bases short, with 17 bases between. DNA of the CDR3: TGTGCCAGCAGCCAGGGACACCTCAACGGCAATGAGCAGTTCTTC. Protein: CASSQGHLNGNEQFF.

The rearrangement links TRBV6-6 to TRBJ2-5; 8 bases line up with TRBD1. The germline CDR1 and CDR2 sequences are MNHNY and SVGAGI (reference sequence). J gave up 5 bases and V 5 bases, and 10 bases lay outside the gene matches. This CDR3 contains 15 residues. CDR3 nucleotide sequence: TGTGCCAGCAGTACGGACAGGGAGGCTCGGGAGACCCAGTACTTC. Translated: CASSTDREARETQYF.

V usage is TRBV7-2 and J usage is TRBJ2-7; D is perhaps TRBD2 (7 bases). The CDR3 loop spans 15 amino acids. Germline V gene sequence: CDR1 SGHTA, CDR2 FQGNSA. V was trimmed by 1 base and J by 3 bases, leaving 13 bases between them. CDR3 in amino acids: CASSLGTGGGYEQYF. CDR3 DNA: TGTGCCAGCAGCTTAGGAACGGGGGGCGGCTACGAGCAGTACTTC.

This chain connects TRBV24-1 to TRBJ1-1; D possibly corresponds to TRBD1 (5 bases). This CDR3 has 13 residues. V lost 5 bases, J lost 4 bases, and 10 bases lay in between. The V gene's germline CDR1 is KGHDR and CDR2 SFDVKD. The CDR3 nucleotides read TGTGCCACCAGTGCAGGGTCTTCCACTGAAGCTTTCTTT. This encodes CATSAGSSTEAFF.

A note on this clone: The junction and the germline gene differ at one end; a read error may be behind it. This chain uses TRBV6-5 with TRBJ2-2; D call uncertain. The germline V gene has CDR1 MNHEY and CDR2 SVGAGI. The CDR3 loop spans 13 amino acids. The CDR3 here is CASSISRISEQVF. DNA for the CDR3: TGTGCCAGCAGTATCAGTCGCATTAGTGAGCAGGTTTTT.

The chain has TRBV5-4 and TRBJ2-2; TRBD1 matches at 10 bases. CDR3 length: 15 residues. V lost 4 bases, J lost 6 bases, and 6 bases stayed unmatched. Germline V gene sequence: CDR1 SGHNT, CDR2 YYREEE (reference sequence). CDR3 nucleotide sequence: TGTGCCAGCAGCGGCGGACAGGGGGTGGCCGGGGAGCTGTTTTTT. As protein: CASSGGQGVAGELFF. Filled out from reference TRBV5-4 and TRBJ2-2, the complete variable domain reads ETGVTQSPTHLIKTRGQQVTLRCSSQSGHNTVSWYQQALGQGPQFIFQYYREEENGRGNFPPRFSGLQFPNYSSELNVNALELDDSALYLCASSGGQGVAGELFFGEGSRLTVL.

In its sample, this clone was seen a few times. This rearrangement joins TRBV7-8 to TRBJ2-2; TRBD2 agrees at 9 bases. Germline values: CDR1 SGHVS, CDR2 FQNEAQ. Trimming cost V 5 bases and J 6 bases; bases outside gene matches: 10. The CDR3 is 16 amino acids. The CDR3: CASSADSGGGSGELFF. The CDR3 bases are TGTGCCAGCAGCGCAGATAGCGGGGGAGGGTCCGGGGAGCTGTTTTTT.

The genes are TRBV9 and TRBJ2-7, with 7 bases lining up with TRBD1. This CDR3 is 12 amino acids long. With 3 bases clipped from V and 6 bases from J, the junction kept 3 bases outside the gene matches. Germline CDR1 is SGDLS and CDR2 is YYNGEE. CDR3 region: CASSGNRGEQYF. The CDR3 region has the DNA TGTGCCAGCAGCGGGAACAGGGGCGAGCAGTACTTC.

This clone has just one count. The rearrangement links TRBV15 to TRBJ1-4; D is unresolved. Trimming stripped 5 bases from V and 7 bases from J, with 23 bases between. Germline V CDR1 and CDR2: LNHNV, YYDKDF (reference sequence). The CDR3 contains 17 residues. The CDR3 DNA reads as TGTGCCACCAGCCCATTTAAAGGAGCTTCCTCGAGTGAAAAACTGTTTTTT. Translated: CATSPFKGASSSEKLFF.

The J gene is TRBJ2-5, the V gene TRBV5-1; 7 bases fit TRBD2. This CDR3 spans 15 amino acids. Germline CDR1 is SGHRS and CDR2 is YFSETQ. The J segment lost 0 bases and the V segment lost 5 bases, leaving 7 bases of the junction unmatched. Written as DNA, the CDR3 is TGCGCCAGCAGAGAAGCTAGCGGCAACCAAGAGACCCAGTACTTC. Translated, it gives CASREASGNQETQYF.

The rearrangement joins TRBV3-1 (or the pseudogene TRBV3-2) to TRBJ2-1; unclear D gene. Germline CDR1 and CDR2: LGHDT and YNNKEL (reference sequence). V lost 6 bases to trimming and J lost 8 bases, with 11 bases between them. The CDR3 is 12 residues long. CDR3 nucleotide sequence: TGTGCCAGCAGTTATAGTGAGGATGAGCAGTTCTTC. This translates into CASSYSEDEQFF.

The CDR3 coding sequence is TGTGCCAGCAGTGAAAGCGCGGGAGGGCCCTACGAGCAGTACTTC. This sequence encodes CASSESAGGPYEQYF. The chain has TRBV2 and TRBJ2-7; 9 bases agree with TRBD2. V was clipped by 2 bases and J by 2 bases; unmatched bases: 4. CDR3 length: 15 amino acids. Germline-derived CDR1 and CDR2 are SNHLY and FYNNEI.

V is TRBV27 and J is TRBJ2-7; 11 bases fit TRBD2. The CDR3 has 17 amino acids. The germline gives CDR1 MNHEY, CDR2 SMNVEV (reference sequence). V dropped 2 bases and J dropped 1; count of bases not matched to a gene: 7. Written as DNA, the CDR3 is TGTGCCAGCAGTTTAGCTACTAGCGGGAGACGGTCCTACGAGCAGTACTTC. This gives the protein CASSLATSGRRSYEQYF.

The chain couples TRBV11-2 to TRBJ2-2, with D unclear. Trimming removed 0 bases from V and 3 bases from J, with 8 bases in between. The CDR3 covers 15 residues. Germline lookup yields CDR1 SGHAT and CDR2 FQNNGV. The CDR3: CASSLEMYYTGELFF. DNA of the CDR3: TGTGCCAGCAGCTTAGAGATGTACTACACCGGGGAGCTGTTTTTT.